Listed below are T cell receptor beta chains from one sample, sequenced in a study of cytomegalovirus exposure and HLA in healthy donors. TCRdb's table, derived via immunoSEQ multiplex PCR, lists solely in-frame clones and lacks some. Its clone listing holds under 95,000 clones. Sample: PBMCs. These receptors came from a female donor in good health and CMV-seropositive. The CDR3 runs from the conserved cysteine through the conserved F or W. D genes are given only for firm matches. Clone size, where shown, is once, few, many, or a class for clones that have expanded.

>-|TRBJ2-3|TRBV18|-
CASSPAPLARYPQYF
TGTGCCAGCTCACCGGCCCCCCTCGCTAGATATCCGCAGTATTTT
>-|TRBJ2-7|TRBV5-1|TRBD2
CASSLGPTSGGTYEQYF
TGCGCCAGCAGCTTGGGGCCCACTAGCGGGGGGACCTACGAGCAGTACTTC
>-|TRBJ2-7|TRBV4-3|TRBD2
CASSQDHWTSGGVYEQYF
TGCGCCAGCAGCCAAGATCACTGGACTAGCGGGGGGGTCTACGAGCAGTACTTC
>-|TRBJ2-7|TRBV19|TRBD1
CASRDRGDEQYF
TGTGCCAGCCGGGACAGGGGGGACGAGCAGTACTTC
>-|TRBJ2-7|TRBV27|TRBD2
CASSLAGGHYEQYF
TGTGCCAGCTCACTAGCGGGAGGACACTACGAGCAGTACTTC
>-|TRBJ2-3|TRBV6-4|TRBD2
CASSDSGRATDTQYF
TGTGCCAGCAGTGACTCCGGGAGGGCCACAGATACGCAGTATTTT
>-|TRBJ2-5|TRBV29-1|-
CSGLTGGLETQYF
TGCAGCGGTCTGACTGGGGGGTTGGAGACCCAGTACTTC
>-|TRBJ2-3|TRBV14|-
CASSQEMRLDTQYF
TGTGCCAGCAGCCAAGAAATGAGGCTGGATACGCAGTATTTT
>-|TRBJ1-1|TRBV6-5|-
CASSSPGTDTEAFF
TGTGCCAGCAGTTCGCCGGGAACCGACACTGAAGCTTTCTTT
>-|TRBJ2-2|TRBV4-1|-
CASSQGNRGNTGELFF
TGCGCCAGCAGCCAAGGAAATAGAGGGAACACCGGGGAGCTGTTTTTT
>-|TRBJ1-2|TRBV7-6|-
CASSSSRAKGANYGYTF
TGTGCCAGCAGCTCGTCCCGGGCCAAGGGGGCTAACTATGGCTACACCTTC
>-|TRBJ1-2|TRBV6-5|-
CASSRGVTVTYGYTF
TGTGCCAGCAGTCGGGGGGTAACCGTGACGTATGGCTACACCTTC
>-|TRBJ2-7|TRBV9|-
CASSVEGYEQYF
TGTGCCAGCAGCGTAGAGGGGTACGAGCAGTACTTC
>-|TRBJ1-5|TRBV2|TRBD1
CASTGTGGLLSNQPQHF
TGTGCCAGCACAGGGACAGGGGGGCTCCTTAGCAATCAGCCCCAGCATTTT
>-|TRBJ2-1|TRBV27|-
CASSLFLASVSYNEQFF
TGTGCCAGCAGTTTATTCCTCGCAAGCGTCTCCTACAATGAGCAGTTCTTC
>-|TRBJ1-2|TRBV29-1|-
CSVVLYGLNYGYTF
TGCAGCGTTGTTTTGTACGGACTTAACTATGGCTACACCTTC
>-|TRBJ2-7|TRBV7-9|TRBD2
CASSFPSGGEYEQYF
TGTGCCAGCAGCTTTCCTAGCGGGGGGGAGTACGAGCAGTACTTC
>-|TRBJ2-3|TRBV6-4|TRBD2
CASSADGTSGTDTQYF
TGTGCCAGCAGCGCGGACGGGACTAGCGGCACAGATACGCAGTATTTT
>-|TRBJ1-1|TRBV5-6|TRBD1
CASSFDQGAGYHTEAFF
TGTGCCAGCAGCTTCGATCAGGGGGCTGGTTATCACACTGAAGCTTTCTTT
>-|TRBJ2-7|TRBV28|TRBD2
CASSFVAGRYEQYF
TGTGCCAGCAGTTTTGTAGCGGGACGTTACGAGCAGTACTTC
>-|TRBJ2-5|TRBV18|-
CASSPSVPETQYF
TGTGCCAGCTCACCCTCGGTCCCGGAGACCCAGTACTTC
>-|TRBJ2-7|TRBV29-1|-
CSVEGPGEANSYEQYF
TGCAGCGTTGAAGGCCCGGGGGAGGCTAACTCCTACGAGCAGTACTTC
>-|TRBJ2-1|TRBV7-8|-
CASSSTRNEQFF
TGTGCCAGCAGCTCCACTCGGAATGAGCAGTTCTTC
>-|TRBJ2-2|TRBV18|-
CASSPVRGGELFF
TGTGCCAGCTCACCGGTTCGGGGCGGGGAGCTGTTTTTT
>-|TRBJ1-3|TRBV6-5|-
CASSSPRGGAGNTIYF
TGTGCCAGCAGTTCCCCCAGAGGGGGGGCTGGAAACACCATATATTTT
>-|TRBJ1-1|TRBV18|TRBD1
CASAPGTGGFVGEAFF
TGTGCCAGCGCACCCGGTACAGGGGGCTTCGTAGGGGAAGCTTTCTTT
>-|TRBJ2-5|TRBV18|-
CASSPFTTGQETQYF
TGTGCCAGCTCACCCTTCACTACAGGACAAGAGACCCAGTACTTC
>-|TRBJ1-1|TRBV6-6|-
CASRKQNTEAFF
TGTGCCAGCAGGAAACAGAACACTGAAGCTTTCTTT
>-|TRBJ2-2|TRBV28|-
CATGHHTGELFF
TGTGCCACCGGACATCACACCGGGGAGCTGTTTTTT
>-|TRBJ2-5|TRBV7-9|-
CASIIGGPLETQYF
TGTGCCAGCATCATCGGGGGACCCTTGGAGACCCAGTACTTC
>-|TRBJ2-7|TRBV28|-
CASSLSSGGKNYEQYF
TGTGCCAGCAGTTTATCCTCAGGGGGGAAAAACTACGAGCAGTACTTC
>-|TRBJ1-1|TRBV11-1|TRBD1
CASSSTGVDTEAFF
TGTGCCAGCAGCTCTACAGGGGTGGACACTGAAGCTTTCTTT
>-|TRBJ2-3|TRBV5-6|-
CASSLRTTQTDTQYF
TGTGCCAGCAGCTTAAGGACAACGCAAACAGATACGCAGTATTTT
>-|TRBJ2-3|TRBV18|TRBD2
CASSPPGAGGNTQYF
TGTGCCAGCTCACCACCAGGGGCGGGGGGGAATACGCAGTATTTT
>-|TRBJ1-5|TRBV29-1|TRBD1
CSVQDREQPQHF
TGCAGCGTGCAGGACAGGGAGCAGCCCCAGCATTTT
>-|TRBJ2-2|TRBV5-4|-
CASSLPRGANTGELFF
TGTGCCAGCAGCTTACCCAGGGGAGCGAACACCGGGGAGCTGTTTTTT
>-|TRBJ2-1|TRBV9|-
CASSVGAASAYNEQFF
TGTGCCAGCAGCGTAGGGGCGGCTAGCGCCTACAATGAGCAGTTCTTC
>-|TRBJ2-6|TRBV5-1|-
CASSLGHRDPGANVLTF
TGCGCCAGCAGCTTGGGCCACAGGGACCCTGGGGCCAACGTCCTGACTTTC
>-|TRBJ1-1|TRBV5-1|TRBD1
CASSQQGADTEAFF
TGCGCCAGCAGCCAACAGGGGGCGGACACTGAAGCTTTCTTT
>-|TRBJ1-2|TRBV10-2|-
CASSETANYGYTF
TGCGCCAGCAGTGAGACAGCTAACTATGGCTACACCTTC
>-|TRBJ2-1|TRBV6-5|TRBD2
CASRSGLVQGEQFF
TGTGCCAGCAGGTCGGGACTAGTTCAAGGTGAGCAGTTCTTC
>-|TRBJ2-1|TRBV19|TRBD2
CASSGLAASDNEQFF
TGTGCCAGTAGTGGACTAGCGGCCTCCGACAATGAGCAGTTCTTC
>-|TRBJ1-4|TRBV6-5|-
CASSYSEGTGEKLFF
TGTGCCAGCAGTTACTCGGAGGGGACGGGTGAAAAACTGTTTTTT
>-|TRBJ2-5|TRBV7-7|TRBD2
CASSRLTGGAQETQYF
TGTGCTAGCAGCCGACTGACGGGGGGGGCTCAGGAGACCCAGTACTTC
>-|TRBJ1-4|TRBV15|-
CATSREQVNEKLFF
TGTGCCACCAGCAGAGAGCAGGTTAATGAAAAACTGTTTTTT
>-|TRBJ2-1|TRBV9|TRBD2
CASSEGTSAFNNEQFF
TGTGCCAGCAGCGAGGGGACTAGCGCATTTAACAATGAGCAGTTCTTC
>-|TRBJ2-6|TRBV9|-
CASSVAGNSGANVLTF
TGTGCCAGCAGCGTAGCGGGTAACTCTGGGGCCAACGTCCTGACTTTC
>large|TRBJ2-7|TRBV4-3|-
CASSQEVMAVGYEQYF
TGCGCCAGCAGCCAAGAGGTAATGGCGGTGGGCTACGAGCAGTACTTC
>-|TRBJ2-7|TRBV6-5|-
CASSYDGYEQYF
TGTGCCAGCAGTTATGACGGGTACGAGCAGTACTTC
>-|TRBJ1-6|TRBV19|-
CASSKGGGNKLPLHF
TGTGCCAGTAGTAAGGGGGGAGGGAATAAATTACCCCTCCACTTT
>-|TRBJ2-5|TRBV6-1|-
CASSEDRVRETQYF
TGTGCCAGCAGTGAAGACAGGGTCCGGGAGACCCAGTACTTC
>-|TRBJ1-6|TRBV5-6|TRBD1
CASSSTGTGLNSPLHF
TGTGCCAGCAGCTCCACCGGGACAGGGCTTAATTCACCCCTCCACTTT
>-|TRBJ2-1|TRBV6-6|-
CASSQPGGWYNEQFF
TGTGCCAGCAGTCAGCCTGGCGGGTGGTACAATGAGCAGTTCTTC
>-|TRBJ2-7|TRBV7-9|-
CASSPKTGWYEQYF
TGTGCCAGCAGCCCGAAAACAGGGTGGTACGAGCAGTACTTC
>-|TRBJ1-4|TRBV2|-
CAGGAGIATNEKLFF
TGTGCCGGAGGGGCGGGGATTGCAACTAATGAAAAACTGTTTTTT
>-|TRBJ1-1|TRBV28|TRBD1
CASYPGQGNTEAFF
TGTGCCAGTTACCCGGGACAGGGAAACACTGAAGCTTTCTTT
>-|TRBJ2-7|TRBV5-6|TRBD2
CASNQPSGGRYEQYF
TGTGCCAGCAACCAGCCTAGCGGGGGTAGATACGAGCAGTACTTC
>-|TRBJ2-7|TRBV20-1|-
CSVGPYEQYF
TGCAGTGTGGGGCCCTACGAGCAGTACTTC
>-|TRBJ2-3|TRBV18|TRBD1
CASSPGEDRDTDTQYF
TGTGCCAGCTCACCAGGAGAAGACAGGGACACAGATACGCAGTATTTT
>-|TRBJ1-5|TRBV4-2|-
CASSQEEGYQPQHF
TGTGCCAGCAGCCAGGAGGAGGGTTATCAGCCCCAGCATTTT